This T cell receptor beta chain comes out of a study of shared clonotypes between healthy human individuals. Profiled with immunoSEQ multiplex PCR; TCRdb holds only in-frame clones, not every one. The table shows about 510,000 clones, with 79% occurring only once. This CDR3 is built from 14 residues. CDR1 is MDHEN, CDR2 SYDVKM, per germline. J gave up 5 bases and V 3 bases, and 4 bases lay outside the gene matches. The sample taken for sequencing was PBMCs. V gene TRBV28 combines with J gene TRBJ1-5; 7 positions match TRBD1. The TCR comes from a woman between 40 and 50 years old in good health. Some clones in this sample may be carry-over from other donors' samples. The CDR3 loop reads CASSLGQQHQPQHF. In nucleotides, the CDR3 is TGTGCCAGCAGTTTGGGACAGCAACATCAGCCCCAGCATTTT.